This T cell receptor beta chain was recovered during a study of T cell responses to AZD1222 COVID-19 vaccine. Findings and caveats of the study: Females outnumbered males among donors, who were mostly white British; clonal diversity was possibly underestimated. Vaccine-related CD4 TCRs covered spike, predominating at 160-218 and 743-854. A rise in Spike-specific TCR breadth and depth followed two AZD1222 doses.

Sequenced by immunoSEQ multiplex PCR; TCRdb stores in-frame clones only, minus some. The sample lists about 150,000 clones; roughly nine tenths were seen once. As concerns this clone: Its target is not known.

Trimming stripped 2 bases from V and 7 bases from J, with 17 bases between. Germline lookup yields CDR1 KGHSH and CDR2 LQKENI. This CDR3 is built from 15 residues. The receptor was isolated from an adult in good health. The chain has TRBV18 and TRBJ1-1, with D tentatively TRBD1 (5 bases). The specimen comprised peripheral blood, sampled on day 0 of AZD1222 vaccination. The CDR3 here is CASSPLIQTESEAFF. The DNA for the CDR3 is TGTGCCAGCTCACCATTAATCCAGACAGAAAGTGAAGCTTTCTTT.